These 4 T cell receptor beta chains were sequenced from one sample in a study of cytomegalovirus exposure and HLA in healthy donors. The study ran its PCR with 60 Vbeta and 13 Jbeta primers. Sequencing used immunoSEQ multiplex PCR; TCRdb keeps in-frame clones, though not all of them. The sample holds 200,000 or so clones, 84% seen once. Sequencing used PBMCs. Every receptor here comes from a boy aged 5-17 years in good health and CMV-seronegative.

The CDR3 sequence: CASSPQRGGRELFF. CDR3 nucleotides: TGTGCCAGCTCACCACAGCGGGGGGGCCGGGAGCTGTTTTTT. This chain joins TRBV6-4 and TRBJ2-2; 10 bases are a match to TRBD2. The CDR3 spans 14 residues. CDR1 and CDR2 from the germline V gene are MRHNA and SNTAGT. V shed 8 bases, J shed 9 bases, and the junction held 9 bases outside the gene matches.

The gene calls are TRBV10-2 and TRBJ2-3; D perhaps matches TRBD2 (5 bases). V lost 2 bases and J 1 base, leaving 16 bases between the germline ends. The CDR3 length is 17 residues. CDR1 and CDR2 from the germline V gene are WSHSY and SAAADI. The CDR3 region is CASSELGGTFGTDTQYF. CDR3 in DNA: TGCGCCAGCAGTGAGCTAGGAGGTACCTTTGGCACAGATACGCAGTATTTT.

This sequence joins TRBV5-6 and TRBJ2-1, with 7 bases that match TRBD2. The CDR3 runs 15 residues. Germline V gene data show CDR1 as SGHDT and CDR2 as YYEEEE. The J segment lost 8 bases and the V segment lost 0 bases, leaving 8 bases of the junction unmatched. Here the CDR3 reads CASSLVGRALYEQFF. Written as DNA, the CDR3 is TGTGCCAGCAGCTTGGTAGGGAGGGCCCTGTATGAGCAGTTCTTC.

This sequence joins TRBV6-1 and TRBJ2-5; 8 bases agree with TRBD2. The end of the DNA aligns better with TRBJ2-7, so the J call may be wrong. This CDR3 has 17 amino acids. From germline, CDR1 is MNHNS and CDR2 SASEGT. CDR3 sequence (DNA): TGTGCCAGCAGTGAATATCTTGGCGGGAGGCACTCCTACGAGCAGTACTTC. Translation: CASSEYLGGRHSYEQYF.